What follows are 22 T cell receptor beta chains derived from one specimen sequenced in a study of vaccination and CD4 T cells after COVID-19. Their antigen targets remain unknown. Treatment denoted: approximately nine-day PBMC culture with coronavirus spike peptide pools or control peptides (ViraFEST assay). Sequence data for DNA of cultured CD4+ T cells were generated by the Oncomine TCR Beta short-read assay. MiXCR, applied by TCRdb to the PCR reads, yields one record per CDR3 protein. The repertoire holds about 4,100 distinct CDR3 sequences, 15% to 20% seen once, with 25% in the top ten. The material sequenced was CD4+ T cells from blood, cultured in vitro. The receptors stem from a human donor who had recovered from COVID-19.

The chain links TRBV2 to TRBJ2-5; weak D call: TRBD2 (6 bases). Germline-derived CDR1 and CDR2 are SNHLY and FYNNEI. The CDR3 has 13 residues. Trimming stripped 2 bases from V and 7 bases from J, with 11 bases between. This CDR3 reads CASSEMGRGTQYF. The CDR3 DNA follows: TGTGCCAGCAGTGAAATGGGGCGGGGGACCCAGTACTTC.

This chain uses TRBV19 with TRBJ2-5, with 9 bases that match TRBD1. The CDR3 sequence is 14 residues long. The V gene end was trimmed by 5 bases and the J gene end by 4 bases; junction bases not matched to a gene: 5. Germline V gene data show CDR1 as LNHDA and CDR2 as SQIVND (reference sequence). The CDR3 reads CASSVPGQGETQYF. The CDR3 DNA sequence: TGTGCCAGTAGTGTTCCGGGACAGGGAGAGACCCAGTACTTC.

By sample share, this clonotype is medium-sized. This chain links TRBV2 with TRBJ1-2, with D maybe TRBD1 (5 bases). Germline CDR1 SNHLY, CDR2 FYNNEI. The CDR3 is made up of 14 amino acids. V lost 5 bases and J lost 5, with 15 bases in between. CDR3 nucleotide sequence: TGTGCCAGCAGTCAGATGTCGGGGACTTATGGCTACACCTTC. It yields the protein CASSQMSGTYGYTF.

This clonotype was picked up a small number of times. CDR3 bases: TGTGCCAGCAGTTTAGGGGGGGTACCGGGTGGCTACACCTTC. It is translated as CASSLGGVPGGYTF. The chain is built from TRBV12-3 or TRBV12-4 and TRBJ1-2; D possibly corresponds to TRBD1 (5 bases). CDR3 size: 14 residues. Deletions cut 1 base from V and 7 bases from J, with 13 bases between.

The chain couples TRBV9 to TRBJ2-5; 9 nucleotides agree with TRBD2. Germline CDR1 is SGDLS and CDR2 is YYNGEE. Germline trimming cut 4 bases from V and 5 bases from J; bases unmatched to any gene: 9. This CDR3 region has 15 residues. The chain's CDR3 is CASSLAGGLVETQYF. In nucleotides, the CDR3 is TGTGCCAGCAGCTTGGCGGGGGGGCTTGTGGAGACCCAGTACTTC.

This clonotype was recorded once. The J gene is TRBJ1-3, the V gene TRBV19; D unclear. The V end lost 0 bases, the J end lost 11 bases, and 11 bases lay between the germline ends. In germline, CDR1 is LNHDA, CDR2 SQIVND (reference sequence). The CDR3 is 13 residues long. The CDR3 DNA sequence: TGTGCCAGTAGTATAGATGGCCCTGGGGCCATATATTTT. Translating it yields CASSIDGPGAIYF.

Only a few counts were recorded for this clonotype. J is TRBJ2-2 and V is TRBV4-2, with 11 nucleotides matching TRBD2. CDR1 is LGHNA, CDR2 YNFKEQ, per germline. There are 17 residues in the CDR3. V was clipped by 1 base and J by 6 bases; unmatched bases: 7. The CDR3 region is CASSQGPTSGGAGELFF. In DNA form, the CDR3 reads TGTGCCAGCAGCCAAGGGCCTACTAGCGGGGGTGCCGGGGAGCTGTTTTTT.

For the CDR3, the DNA is TGCAGTGCTAGAGTAAGTAGGGACAGGGGGCCTACTAACTATGGCTACACCTTC. It encodes CSARVSRDRGPTNYGYTF. This sequence joins TRBV20-1 and TRBJ1-2; 12 nucleotides match TRBD1. Germline trimming cut 1 base from V and 0 bases from J; bases unmatched to any gene: 9. CDR1 and CDR2 from the germline V gene are DFQATT and SNEGSKA (reference sequence). The CDR3 has 18 amino acids.

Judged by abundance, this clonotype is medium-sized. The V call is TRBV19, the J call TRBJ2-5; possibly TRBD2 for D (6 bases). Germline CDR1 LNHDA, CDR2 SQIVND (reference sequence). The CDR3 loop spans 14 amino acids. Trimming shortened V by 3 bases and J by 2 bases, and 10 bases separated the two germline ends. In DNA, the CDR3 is TGTGCCAGTAGTATGCGGACTACACAAGAGACCCAGTACTTC. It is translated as CASSMRTTQETQYF.

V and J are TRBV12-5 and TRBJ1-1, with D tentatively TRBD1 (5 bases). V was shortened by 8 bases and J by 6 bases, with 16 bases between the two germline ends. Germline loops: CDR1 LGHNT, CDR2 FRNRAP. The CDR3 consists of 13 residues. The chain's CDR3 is CASNSGSYAEAFF. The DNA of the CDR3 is TGTGCTAGTAACTCAGGGTCTTACGCTGAAGCTTTCTTT.

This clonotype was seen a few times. The CDR3 DNA is TGCAGACCGCGGGGGGTCGACAATGAGCAGTTCTTC. Its translation is CRPRGVDNEQFF. This chain links TRBV20-1 with TRBJ2-1, with 8 bases lining up with TRBD2. The CDR3 length is 12 residues. Germline V gives CDR1 DFQATT, CDR2 SNEGSKA (reference sequence).

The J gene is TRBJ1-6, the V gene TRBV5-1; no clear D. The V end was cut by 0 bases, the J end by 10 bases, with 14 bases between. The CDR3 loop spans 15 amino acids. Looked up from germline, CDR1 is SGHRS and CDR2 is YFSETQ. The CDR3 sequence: CASSLAGRLLSPLHF. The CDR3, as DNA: TGCGCCAGCAGCTTGGCCGGGAGGCTCTTGTCACCCCTCCACTTT. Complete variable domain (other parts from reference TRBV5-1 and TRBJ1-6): KAGVTQTPRYLIKTRGQQVTLSCSPISGHRSVSWYQQTPGQGLQFLFEYFSETQRNKGNFPGRFSGRQFSNSRSEMNVSTLELGDSALYLCASSLAGRLLSPLHFGNGTRLTVT.

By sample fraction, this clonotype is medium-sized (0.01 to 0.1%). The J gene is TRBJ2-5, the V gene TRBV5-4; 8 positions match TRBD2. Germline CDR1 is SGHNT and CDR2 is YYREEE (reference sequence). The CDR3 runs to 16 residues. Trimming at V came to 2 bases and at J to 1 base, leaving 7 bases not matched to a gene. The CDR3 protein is CASSLGVLAVQETQYF. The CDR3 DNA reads TGTGCCAGCAGCTTAGGGGTACTAGCGGTCCAAGAGACCCAGTACTTC.

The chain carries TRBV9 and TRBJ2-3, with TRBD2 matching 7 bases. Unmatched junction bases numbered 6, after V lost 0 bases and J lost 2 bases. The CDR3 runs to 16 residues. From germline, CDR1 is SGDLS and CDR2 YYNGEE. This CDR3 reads CASSVGRGVSTDTQYF. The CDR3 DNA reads TGTGCCAGCAGCGTAGGACGGGGGGTCTCCACAGATACGCAGTATTTT.

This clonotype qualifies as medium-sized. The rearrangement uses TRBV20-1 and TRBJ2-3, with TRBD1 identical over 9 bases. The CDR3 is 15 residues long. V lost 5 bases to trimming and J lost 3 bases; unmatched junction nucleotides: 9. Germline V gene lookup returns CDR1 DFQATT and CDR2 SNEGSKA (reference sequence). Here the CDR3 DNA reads TGCAGTGCTTTTACAGGGGGCGGTGTTACAGATACGCAGTATTTT. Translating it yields CSAFTGGGVTDTQYF.

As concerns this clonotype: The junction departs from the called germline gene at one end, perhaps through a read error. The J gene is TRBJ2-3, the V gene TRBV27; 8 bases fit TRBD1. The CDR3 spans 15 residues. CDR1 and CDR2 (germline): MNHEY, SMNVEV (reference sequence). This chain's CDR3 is CASSLQGASTDTRYF. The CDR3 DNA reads TGTGCCAGCAGTCTCCAGGGGGCGAGCACAGATACGCGGTATTTT.

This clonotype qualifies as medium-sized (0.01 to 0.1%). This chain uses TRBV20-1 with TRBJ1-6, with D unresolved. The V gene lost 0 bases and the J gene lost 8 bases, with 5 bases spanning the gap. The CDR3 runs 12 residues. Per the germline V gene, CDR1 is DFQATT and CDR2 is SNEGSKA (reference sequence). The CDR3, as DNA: TGCAGTGCTAGAGATCAGGATTCACCCCTCCACTTT. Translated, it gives CSARDQDSPLHF.

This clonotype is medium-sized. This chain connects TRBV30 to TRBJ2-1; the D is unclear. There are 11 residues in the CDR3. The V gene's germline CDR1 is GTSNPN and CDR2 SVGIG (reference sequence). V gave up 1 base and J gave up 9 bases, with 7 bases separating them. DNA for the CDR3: TGTGCCTGGAGTGCCGTAGCTGAGCAGTTCTTC. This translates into CAWSAVAEQFF.

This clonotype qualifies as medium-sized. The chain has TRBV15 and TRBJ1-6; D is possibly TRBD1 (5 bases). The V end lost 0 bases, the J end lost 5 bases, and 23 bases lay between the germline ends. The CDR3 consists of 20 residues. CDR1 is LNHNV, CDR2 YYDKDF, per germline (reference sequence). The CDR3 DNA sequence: TGTGCCACCAGCAGAGATCGGTGGATCGCCGGGGCCAGTAATAATTCACCCCTCCACTTT. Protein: CATSRDRWIAGASNNSPLHF.

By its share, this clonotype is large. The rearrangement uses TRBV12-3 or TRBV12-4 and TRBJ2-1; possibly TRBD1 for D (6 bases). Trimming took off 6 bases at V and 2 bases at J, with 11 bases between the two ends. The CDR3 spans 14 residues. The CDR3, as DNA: TGTGCCAGCAGCACAGGGAACCCCTACAATGAGCAGTTCTTC. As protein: CASSTGNPYNEQFF.

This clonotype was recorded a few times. CDR3 region: CASSFSGGNTDTQYF. CDR3 sequence (DNA): TGTGCCAGCAGCTTCAGCGGGGGGAACACAGATACGCAGTATTTT. The chain couples TRBV11-3 to TRBJ2-3; 9 nucleotides line up with TRBD2. V lost 3 bases, J lost 2 bases, and 3 bases stayed unmatched. Germline loops: CDR1 SGHNT, CDR2 YENEEA. There are 15 residues in the CDR3.

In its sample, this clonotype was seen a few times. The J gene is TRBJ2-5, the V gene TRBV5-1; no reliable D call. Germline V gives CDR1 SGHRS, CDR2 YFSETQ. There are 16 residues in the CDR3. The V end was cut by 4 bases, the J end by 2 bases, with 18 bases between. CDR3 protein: CASSPLGGPQQETQYF. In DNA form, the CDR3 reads TGCGCCAGCAGCCCTCTTGGTGGTCCCCAGCAAGAGACCCAGTACTTC.